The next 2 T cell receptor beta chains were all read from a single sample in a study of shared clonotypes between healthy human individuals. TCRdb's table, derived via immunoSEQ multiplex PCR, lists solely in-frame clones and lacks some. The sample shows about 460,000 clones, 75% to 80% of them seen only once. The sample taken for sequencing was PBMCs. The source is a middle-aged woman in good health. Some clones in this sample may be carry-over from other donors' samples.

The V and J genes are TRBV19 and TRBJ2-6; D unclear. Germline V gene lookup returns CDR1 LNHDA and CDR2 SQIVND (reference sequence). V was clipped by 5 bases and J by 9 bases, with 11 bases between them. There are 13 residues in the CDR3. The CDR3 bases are TGTGCCAGTAGTCCCCAGAGCCACAACGTCCTGACTTTC. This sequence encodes CASSPQSHNVLTF.

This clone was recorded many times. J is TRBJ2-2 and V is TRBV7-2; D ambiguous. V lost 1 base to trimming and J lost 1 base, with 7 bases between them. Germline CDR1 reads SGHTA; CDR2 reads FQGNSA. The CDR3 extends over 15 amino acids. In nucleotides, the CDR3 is TGTGCCAGCAGCTTAGGCCTCGGGAACACCGGGGAGCTGTTTTTT. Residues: CASSLGLGNTGELFF.